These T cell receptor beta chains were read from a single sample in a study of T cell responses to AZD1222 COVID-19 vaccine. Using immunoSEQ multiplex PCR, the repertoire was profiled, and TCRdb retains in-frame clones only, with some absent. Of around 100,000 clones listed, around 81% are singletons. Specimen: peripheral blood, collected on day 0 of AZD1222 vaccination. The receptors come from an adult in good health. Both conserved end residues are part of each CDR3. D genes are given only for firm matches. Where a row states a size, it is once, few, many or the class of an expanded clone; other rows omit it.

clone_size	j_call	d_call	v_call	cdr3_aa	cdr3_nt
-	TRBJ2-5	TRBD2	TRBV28	CASSLWEGRKETQYF	TGTGCCAGCAGTTTGTGGGAGGGCAGAAAAGAGACCCAGTACTTC
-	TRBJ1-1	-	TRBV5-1	CASSWEWGTEAFF	TGCGCCAGCAGCTGGGAGTGGGGGACTGAAGCTTTCTTT
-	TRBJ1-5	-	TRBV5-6	CASSLGGDQPQHF	TGTGCCAGCAGCTTGGGGGGAGATCAGCCCCAGCATTTT
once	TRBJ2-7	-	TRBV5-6	CASSAAVFTYEQYF	TGTGCCAGCAGCGCCGCGGTTTTCACCTACGAGCAGTACTTC
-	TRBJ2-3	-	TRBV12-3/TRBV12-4	CASTYFSDTQYF	TGTGCCAGCACCTACTTTTCAGATACGCAGTATTTT
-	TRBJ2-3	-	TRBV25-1	CASSDDVAAGDTQYF	TGTGCCAGCAGTGACGACGTAGCCGCGGGAGATACGCAGTATTTT
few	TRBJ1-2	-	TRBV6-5	CASSLGGEGYTF	TGTGCCAGCAGCCTCGGGGGGGAAGGCTACACCTTC
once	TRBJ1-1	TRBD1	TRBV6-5	CASSYDWWTGGTEAFF	TGTGCCAGCAGTTACGATTGGTGGACAGGGGGCACTGAAGCTTTCTTT
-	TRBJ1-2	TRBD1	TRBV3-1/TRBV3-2	CASSPGTGRGYGYTF	TGTGCCAGCAGCCCTGGGACAGGGCGTGGGTATGGCTACACCTTC
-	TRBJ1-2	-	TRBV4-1	CASSQEVSRPYGYTF	TGCGCCAGCAGCCAAGAGGTCTCGAGACCCTATGGCTACACCTTC
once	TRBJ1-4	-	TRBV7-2	CASSYRVERAGEKLFF	TGTGCCAGCAGCTACCGGGTGGAGCGGGCTGGCGAAAAACTGTTTTTT
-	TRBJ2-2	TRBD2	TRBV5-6	CASSLDGAGGPLTGELFF	TGTGCCAGCAGCTTGGATGGGGCGGGAGGGCCCCTTACCGGGGAGCTGTTTTTT
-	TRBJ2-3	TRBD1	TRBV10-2	CASSSGQGVTDTQYF	TGCGCCAGCAGTTCCGGACAGGGAGTCACAGATACGCAGTATTTT
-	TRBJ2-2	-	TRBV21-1	CASSPQVDSPTGELFF	TGTGCCAGCAGCCCCCAGGTAGACAGTCCCACCGGGGAGCTGTTTTTT
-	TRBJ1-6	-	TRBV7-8	CASSLVPAGEYSPLHF	TGTGCCAGCAGCTTAGTTCCCGCAGGGGAGTACTCACCCCTCCACTTT
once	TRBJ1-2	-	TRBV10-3	CAISERGSAAYGYTF	TGTGCCATCAGTGAGCGGGGGTCGGCTGCTTATGGCTACACCTTC
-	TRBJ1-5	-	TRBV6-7	CASSTGGNQPQHF	TGTGCCAGCAGTACCGGGGGGAATCAGCCCCAGCATTTT
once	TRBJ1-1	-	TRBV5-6	CASSPPGVTEAFF	TGTGCCAGCAGCCCCCCAGGGGTCACTGAAGCTTTCTTT
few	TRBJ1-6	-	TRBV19	CASTESGTDGFWPLHF	TGTGCCAGCACAGAATCCGGGACGGACGGCTTCTGGCCCCTCCACTTT
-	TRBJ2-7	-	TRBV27	CASSSLFVLENEQYF	TGTGCCAGCAGCTCTCTCTTCGTCCTGGAGAACGAGCAGTACTTC
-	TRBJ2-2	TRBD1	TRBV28	CASSGGFGQGATGELFF	TGTGCCAGCAGCGGCGGCTTCGGACAGGGGGCGACCGGGGAGCTGTTTTTT
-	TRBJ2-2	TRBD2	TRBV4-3	CASSQDALAERTGELFF	TGCGCCAGCAGCCAAGATGCACTAGCGGAGCGGACCGGGGAGCTGTTTTTT
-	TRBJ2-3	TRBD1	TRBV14	CASSLGGTGLTDTQYF	TGTGCCAGCAGCCTCGGCGGGACAGGGCTCACAGATACGCAGTATTTT
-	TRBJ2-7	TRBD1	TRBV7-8	CASSLGGGGREQYF	TGTGCCAGCAGCTTAGGAGGGGGCGGGCGCGAGCAGTACTTC
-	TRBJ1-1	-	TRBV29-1	CSVARVTEAFF	TGCAGCGTTGCCCGAGTCACTGAAGCTTTCTTT
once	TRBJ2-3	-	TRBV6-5	CASGGAGGTDTQYF	TGTGCCAGCGGAGGGGCAGGGGGCACAGATACGCAGTATTTT
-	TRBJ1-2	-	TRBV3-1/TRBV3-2	CASSQSVVGTAGYTF	TGTGCCAGCAGCCAGTCAGTCGTGGGAACTGCTGGCTACACCTTC
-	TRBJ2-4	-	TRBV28	CASSLAKNIQYF	TGTGCCAGCAGTTTGGCCAAAAACATTCAGTACTTC
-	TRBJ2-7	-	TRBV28	CASSLGGVANYEQYF	TGTGCCAGCAGTTTGGGGGGCGTGGCTAACTACGAGCAGTACTTC
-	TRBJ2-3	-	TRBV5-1	CASSSSGQATDTQYF	TGCGCCAGCAGCTCGAGCGGCCAAGCGACAGATACGCAGTATTTT
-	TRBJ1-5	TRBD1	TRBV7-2	CASSLVPGQGNQPQHF	TGTGCCAGCAGCTTAGTCCCGGGACAGGGCAATCAGCCCCAGCATTTT
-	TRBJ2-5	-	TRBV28	CASSPGTRKETQYF	TGTGCCAGCAGTCCGGGGACCAGAAAAGAGACCCAGTACTTC
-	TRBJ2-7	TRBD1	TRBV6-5	CASSPRDRVSEQYF	TGTGCCAGCAGTCCCCGGGACAGGGTTTCCGAGCAGTACTTC
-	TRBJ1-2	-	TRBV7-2	CASSLGDRRGYTF	TGTGCCAGCAGCTTAGGGGACCGCCGAGGCTACACCTTC
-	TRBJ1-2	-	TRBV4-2	CASSQGGSDDGYTF	TGTGCCAGCAGCCAAGGGGGGTCCGATGACGGCTACACCTTC
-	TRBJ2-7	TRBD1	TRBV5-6	CASSRTGSNPEQYF	TGTGCCAGCAGCCGGACAGGGAGCAACCCAGAGCAGTACTTC
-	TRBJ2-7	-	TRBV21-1	CASSSRTGWIGGSSYEQYF	TGTGCCAGCAGCAGCCGGACAGGGTGGATTGGGGGGAGCTCCTACGAGCAGTACTTC
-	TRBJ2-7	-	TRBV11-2	CASAGGLYEQYF	TGTGCCAGCGCAGGGGGGCTATACGAGCAGTACTTC
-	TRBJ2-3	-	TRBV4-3	CASSQQGGLTYTQYF	TGCGCCAGCAGCCAACAGGGAGGTTTAACCTATACGCAGTATTTT
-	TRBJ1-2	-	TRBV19	CASSTAGANYGYTF	TGTGCCAGTAGTACTGCAGGGGCTAACTATGGCTACACCTTC
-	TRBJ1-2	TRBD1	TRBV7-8	CASSFFMTGEYGYTF	TGTGCCAGCAGCTTCTTCATGACAGGGGAGTATGGCTACACCTTC
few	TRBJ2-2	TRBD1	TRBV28	CASTDRGWTGELFF	TGTGCCAGCACCGACAGGGGCTGGACCGGGGAGCTGTTTTTT